The 22 T cell receptor beta chains below come from one sample, sequenced in a study of regulatory T cells in long-lasting Graves disease (dated by TCRdb to the early 2020s). Receptor libraries were prepared by multiplex PCR. Sequencer: Illumina HiSeq 4000. To build TCR beta libraries, CDR3 regions were amplified by Arm-PCR using iRepertoire HTBI primers. TCRdb trimmed public reads at Q25 via fastp, called clones via MiXCR and kept in-frame beta chains. When rows share a CDR3 protein, they turn into one entry using the most common DNA and genes. This sample gives a few hundred thousand distinct CDR3 sequences in total; roughly 21% of them show up just once. In total, the top ten clones hold roughly 7% of the sample. This specimen's time point label, per the study, means: persistent/refractory GD, antithyroid drugs over 5 years with positive TRAb. For both TCR sequencing and RNA sequencing, RNA was extracted from PBMCs in TRIzol.

Material: peripheral blood mononuclear cells (PBMCs), obtained when the disease was refractory, from a patient treated with antithyroid drugs. All receptors derive from a female donor with Graves disease.

V and J are TRBV7-9 and TRBJ2-7, with unresolved D. This CDR3 comprises 14 residues. In germline, CDR1 is SEHNR, CDR2 FQNEAQ (reference sequence). V shed 3 bases and J shed 1 base, with 10 bases lying between them. CDR3 sequence reads: CASSFQTESYEQYF. The CDR3 region has the DNA TGTGCCAGCAGCTTCCAAACAGAGTCCTACGAGCAGTACTTC.

This clonotype has ten or more counts. This chain uses TRBV29-1 with TRBJ1-1, with D hard to call. The germline V and J ends were trimmed by 0 bases and 1 base, with 9 bases remaining between them. This CDR3 has 14 residues. The V gene's germline CDR1 is SQVTM and CDR2 ANQGSEA. In DNA form, the CDR3 reads TGCAGCGTTGAAGAAGATACAGCGAACACTGAAGCTTTCTTT. Translated: CSVEEDTANTEAFF. Full variable domain (rest looked up from reference TRBV29-1 and TRBJ1-1): SAVISQKPSRDICQRGTSLTIQCQVDSQVTMMFWYRQQPGQSLTLIATANQGSEATYESGFVIDKFPISRPNLTFSTLTVSNMSPEDSSIYLCSVEEDTANTEAFFGQGTRLTVV.

This clonotype was detected many times. V and J are TRBV6-5 and TRBJ1-2; TRBD1 aligns across 8 bases. This CDR3 comprises 18 residues. Germline CDR1 is MNHEY and CDR2 is SVGAGI. The trim removed 2 bases at V and 3 bases at J, leaving 14 bases unmatched. The chain's CDR3 is CASSYDPLDRAVDYGYTF. Written as DNA, the CDR3 is TGTGCCAGCAGTTACGACCCCCTGGACAGGGCGGTTGACTATGGCTACACCTTC.

This clonotype was found many times. The rearrangement uses TRBV28 and TRBJ2-5; 10 nucleotides agree with TRBD1. With 1 base clipped from V and 0 bases from J, the junction kept 2 bases outside the gene matches. CDR1 and CDR2 from the germline V gene are MDHEN and SYDVKM. This CDR3 has 16 amino acids. The CDR3: CASSLSGQGYQETQYF. The CDR3 nucleotides read TGTGCCAGCAGTTTATCGGGACAGGGGTACCAAGAGACCCAGTACTTC.

About this clonotype itself: Since no conserved phenylalanine or tryptophan closes the CDR3, a read error is the likely cause. The rearrangement uses TRBV6-2 or TRBV6-3 and TRBJ1-1; maybe TRBD1 (5 bases). With 4 bases removed from V and 4 bases from J, the gap between germline ends came to 7 bases. In germline, CDR1 is MNHEY, CDR2 SVGEGT. CDR3 size: 12 residues. This CDR3 is CASSLRGTEAFL. In DNA, the CDR3 is TGTGCCAGCAGTTTAAGGGGCACTGAAGCTTTCCTT.

There are a few counts of this clonotype. The chain uses TRBV7-9 and TRBJ2-7; the match to TRBD2 covers 12 bases. Germline V lookup: CDR1 SEHNR, CDR2 FQNEAQ (reference sequence). Trimming at V came to 5 bases and at J to 3 bases, leaving 11 bases not matched to a gene. The CDR3 consists of 17 residues. CDR3 protein: CASSPPLLAGGLYEQYF. CDR3 in DNA: TGTGCCAGCAGCCCCCCCTTACTAGCGGGAGGCCTCTACGAGCAGTACTTC.

CDR3 protein: CASSLGTHPLLSQYF. The CDR3 DNA reads as TGTGCCAGCAGCTTAGGGACCCACCCATTGTTGTCGCAGTATTTT. V and J are TRBV11-2 and TRBJ2-3; D ambiguous. V lost 1 base to trimming and J lost 10 bases, with 18 bases between them. The CDR3 runs to 15 residues. Germline CDR1 and CDR2: SGHAT and FQNNGV.

At least ten counts were recorded for this clonotype. This chain uses TRBV7-8 with TRBJ2-2, with TRBD1 as a possible D gene (5 bases). Trimming left V 2 bases short and J 2 bases short, with 15 bases between. CDR3 length: 17 amino acids. Looked up from germline, CDR1 is SGHVS and CDR2 is FQNEAQ. DNA for the CDR3: TGTGCCAGCAGCTTAAGGGGTCCTTATGAAAACACCGGGGAGCTGTTTTTT. This gives the protein CASSLRGPYENTGELFF.

This clonotype was found many times. The gene calls are TRBV12-3 or TRBV12-4 and TRBJ2-7, with 10 bases fitting TRBD2. V shed 6 bases, J shed 2 bases, and the junction held 1 base outside the gene matches. CDR3 length: 13 residues. The CDR3 sequence: CASRSGRAYEQYF. Written as DNA, the CDR3 is TGTGCCAGCAGAAGCGGGAGGGCCTACGAGCAGTACTTC.

Only a few counts were recorded for this clonotype. V and J are TRBV19 and TRBJ2-2; D unresolved. V was shortened by 5 bases and J by 2 bases, with 12 bases between the two germline ends. The CDR3 sequence is 15 residues long. Germline V gives CDR1 LNHDA, CDR2 SQIVND (reference sequence). The CDR3 bases are TGTGCCAGTAGTTCAAGGACCGAAAACACCGGGGAGCTGTTTTTT. Protein product: CASSSRTENTGELFF.

This sequence joins TRBV7-8 and TRBJ2-2; D is unclear. CDR3 length: 20 amino acids. In germline, CDR1 is SGHVS, CDR2 FQNEAQ. Trimming pared 5 bases from V and 1 base from J, leaving 26 bases between. The CDR3 is CASSPLSPASYLMNTGELFF. Here the CDR3 DNA reads TGTGCCAGCAGCCCCTTGAGTCCCGCCTCTTACCTCATGAACACCGGGGAGCTGTTTTTT. Together with reference TRBV7-8 and TRBJ2-2, the CDR3 gives the full variable domain: GAGVSQSPRYKVAKRGQDVALRCDPISGHVSLFWYQQALGQGPEFLTYFQNEAQLDKSGLPSDRFFAERPEGSVSTLKIQRTQQEDSAVYLCASSPLSPASYLMNTGELFFGEGSRLTVL.

The chain couples TRBV5-4 to TRBJ1-1; D call uncertain. Trimming stripped 0 bases from V and 3 bases from J, with 9 bases between. Germline lookup yields CDR1 SGHNT and CDR2 YYREEE (reference sequence). The CDR3 has 14 amino acids. CDR3 bases: TGTGCCAGCAGCTTGGACGCTCGCGACACTGAAGCTTTCTTT. Translated: CASSLDARDTEAFF. The complete variable domain, with remaining parts taken from reference TRBV5-4 and TRBJ1-1, reads ETGVTQSPTHLIKTRGQQVTLRCSSQSGHNTVSWYQQALGQGPQFIFQYYREEENGRGNFPPRFSGLQFPNYSSELNVNALELDDSALYLCASSLDARDTEAFFGQGTRLTVV.

The V gene is TRBV9, the J gene TRBJ2-5; D remains unclear. The CDR3 loop spans 14 amino acids. Germline loops: CDR1 SGDLS, CDR2 YYNGEE. V was clipped by 3 bases and J by 4 bases, with 13 bases between them. The CDR3 sequence: CASSAGLKGETQYF. The CDR3 nucleotides read TGTGCCAGCAGCGCAGGATTGAAGGGAGAGACCCAGTACTTC.

The rearrangement links TRBV27 to TRBJ1-5, with D unclear. V lost 4 bases and J lost 9, with 16 bases in between. This CDR3 has 14 residues. Germline values: CDR1 MNHEY, CDR2 SMNVEV (reference sequence). The CDR3 sequence: CASSSGVVEWPQHF. CDR3 nucleotides: TGTGCCAGCAGTTCCGGGGTCGTGGAGTGGCCCCAGCATTTT.

J is TRBJ1-4 and V is TRBV4-3, with a weak D call TRBD1 (5 bases). Germline V gene data show CDR1 as LGHNA and CDR2 as YSLEER. V shed 4 bases and J shed 8 bases, with 17 bases lying between them. CDR3 length: 15 residues. The CDR3 sequence: CASSRGWTLGEKLFF. As DNA, the CDR3 is TGCGCCAGCAGCCGGGGGTGGACCTTGGGGGAAAAACTGTTTTTT.

This clonotype was detected many times. J is TRBJ1-1 and V is TRBV7-8; 7 nucleotides agree with TRBD1. Germline trimming cut 4 bases from V and 7 bases from J; bases unmatched to any gene: 6. Germline V lookup: CDR1 SGHVS, CDR2 FQNEAQ. The length of the CDR3 is 13 residues. CDR3 region: CASSSLDRDEAFF. The CDR3 DNA sequence: TGTGCCAGCAGCTCCCTAGACAGGGATGAAGCTTTCTTT.

This clonotype was seen only a few times. This chain uses TRBV3-1 with TRBJ2-7, with D hard to call. The V and J ends lost 4 bases and 2 bases respectively, with 9 bases between them. Germline CDR1 is LGHDT and CDR2 is YNNKEL (reference sequence). The CDR3 contains 13 residues. This chain's CDR3 is CASSRFPAYEQYF. DNA for the CDR3: TGTGCCAGCAGCCGCTTCCCAGCCTACGAGCAGTACTTC.

This sequence joins TRBV19 and TRBJ1-2; TRBD1 matches at 7 bases. V was pared by 6 bases and J by 7 bases, with 14 bases of the junction left unmatched. The CDR3 covers 15 residues. The germline V gene has CDR1 LNHDA and CDR2 SQIVND (reference sequence). The CDR3 is CASSRGAGGKFGYTF. The CDR3 coding sequence is TGTGCCAGTAGCCGGGGGGCAGGGGGAAAATTTGGCTACACCTTC.

This clonotype was observed a few times. The CDR3 DNA follows: TGTGCCAGCACTCGGAAGTACCCTTCCGAGTTTGAGCAGTTCTTC. This gives the protein CASTRKYPSEFEQFF. The V and J genes are TRBV27 and TRBJ2-1; the D is unclear. In germline, CDR1 is MNHEY, CDR2 SMNVEV (reference sequence). The CDR3 totals 15 residues. With 7 bases removed from V and 9 bases from J, the gap between germline ends came to 22 bases.

This chain uses TRBV6-1 with TRBJ2-4, with D possibly matching TRBD1 (5 bases). V was shortened by 7 bases and J by 1 base, with 17 bases between the two germline ends. Germline V gives CDR1 MNHNS, CDR2 SASEGT. The CDR3 is 16 amino acids. DNA for the CDR3: TGTGCCAGCAACGAGGACCCTTCAGGGGCCAAAAACATTCAGTACTTC. Protein: CASNEDPSGAKNIQYF.

This chain links TRBV3-1 with TRBJ2-1; TRBD1 agrees at 11 bases. Germline CDR1 and CDR2: LGHDT and YNNKEL (reference sequence). Trimming removed 4 bases from V and 7 bases from J; junction bases left unmatched: 6. The CDR3 runs 15 residues. CDR3 sequence (DNA): TGTGCCAGCAGCCCTAGGGACAGGGGGAGTAATGAGCAGTTCTTC. It codes for CASSPRDRGSNEQFF.

J is TRBJ1-2 and V is TRBV5-6, with 12 bases aligning to TRBD1. With V trimmed by 4 bases and J by 8 bases, 6 bases remained unmatched. The CDR3 totals 14 residues. The V gene's germline CDR1 is SGHDT and CDR2 YYEEEE. CDR3 coding DNA: TGTGCCAGCAGCGAGGGACAGGGGGCTTGGGGCTACACCTTC. Amino acids: CASSEGQGAWGYTF.